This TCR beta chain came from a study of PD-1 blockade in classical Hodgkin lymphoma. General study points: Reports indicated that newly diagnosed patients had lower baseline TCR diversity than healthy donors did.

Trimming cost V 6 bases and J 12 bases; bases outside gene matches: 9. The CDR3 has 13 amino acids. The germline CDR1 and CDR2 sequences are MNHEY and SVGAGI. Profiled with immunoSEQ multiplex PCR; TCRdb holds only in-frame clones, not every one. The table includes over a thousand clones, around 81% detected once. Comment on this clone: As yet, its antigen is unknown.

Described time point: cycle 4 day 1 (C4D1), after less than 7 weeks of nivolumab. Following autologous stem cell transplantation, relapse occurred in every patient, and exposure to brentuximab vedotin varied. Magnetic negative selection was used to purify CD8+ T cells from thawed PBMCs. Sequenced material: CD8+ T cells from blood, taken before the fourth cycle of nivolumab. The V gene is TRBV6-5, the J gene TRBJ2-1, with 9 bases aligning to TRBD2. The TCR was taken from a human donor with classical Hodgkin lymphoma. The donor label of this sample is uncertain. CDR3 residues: CASRVPGLASQFF. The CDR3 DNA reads TGTGCCAGCAGGGTTCCGGGACTAGCCTCGCAGTTCTTC.